Listed below are T cell receptor beta chains from one sample, sequenced in a study of graft-versus-host responses after intestinal transplantation. This table comes from immunoSEQ multiplex PCR, and its TCRdb copy is limited to in-frame clones, with some not included. The repertoire holds about 14,000 clones, with 77% as singletons. The source was ileum tissue, collected roughly 28 days after intestinal transplant. All receptors derive from a human patient who received an intestinal transplant, so some T cells may come from the graft donor. CDR3s include the opening cysteine and the closing phenylalanine or tryptophan. The order of the fields is V gene, D gene, CDR3 protein. The D gene is left open where the match is weak.

V: TRBV6-1; D: .; CDR3: CASRVGTLTGGQFF
V: TRBV2; D: .; CDR3: CASSAVRRVGNTIYF
V: TRBV4-1; D: .; CDR3: CASSRTIGTPYGYTF
V: TRBV4-1; D: .; CDR3: CASSQDRGVYNEQFF
V: TRBV11-2; D: TRBD2; CDR3: CASTQGLAANTGELFF
V: TRBV7-6; D: TRBD2; CDR3: CASSLSGGSARTGELFF
V: TRBV27; D: .; CDR3: CASSLNLRNTEAFF
V: TRBV5-4; D: .; CDR3: CASSSSGRGNGYTF
V: TRBV7-9; D: .; CDR3: CASSLPEAEPNTGELFF
V: TRBV18; D: TRBD2; CDR3: CASQGLAGWQETQYF
V: TRBV6-5; D: .; CDR3: CASATGPGNTIYF
V: TRBV29-1; D: .; CDR3: CSALQGLGQPQHF
V: TRBV9; D: TRBD1; CDR3: CATGTEPNSPLHF
V: TRBV4-1; D: .; CDR3: CASSPHSRGTEAFF
V: TRBV9; D: TRBD2; CDR3: CASSTSGDTDTQYF
V: TRBV7-8; D: .; CDR3: CASVPSGLNEKLFF
V: TRBV27; D: .; CDR3: CASSFLPRENEQFF
V: TRBV4-1; D: .; CDR3: CASSQPGSGNTIYF
V: TRBV28; D: .; CDR3: CASSFFRENQPQHF
V: TRBV6-5; D: TRBD1; CDR3: CASSYSGQGDEKLFF
V: TRBV9; D: .; CDR3: CASSVAQGQFNEKLFF
V: TRBV28; D: .; CDR3: CASSFPAVRSEKLFF
V: TRBV11-3; D: .; CDR3: CASSLGVQGPTGELFF
V: TRBV4-1; D: .; CDR3: CASSLRDSGSQPQHF
V: TRBV6-6; D: TRBD1; CDR3: CASSYYDRGYYGYTF
V: TRBV5-1; D: TRBD1; CDR3: CASSLDPTGAGYTF
V: TRBV10-2; D: TRBD2; CDR3: CASRASGGVGTDTQYF
V: TRBV30; D: TRBD1; CDR3: CAGTGYGYTF
V: TRBV5-5; D: TRBD2; CDR3: CASSLPTMVARGEQFF
V: TRBV2; D: TRBD1; CDR3: CASSPRQGGETQYF
V: TRBV2; D: .; CDR3: CASTRETQYF
V: TRBV29-1; D: TRBD1; CDR3: CSSLTGNEETQYF
V: TRBV13; D: .; CDR3: CASSFRLRQNTEAFF
V: TRBV27; D: TRBD1; CDR3: CASSLKTGGAKTGELFF
V: TRBV30; D: TRBD1; CDR3: CAWIGQGSTDTQYF
V: TRBV6-1; D: .; CDR3: CASTEGAAGANVLTF
V: TRBV4-1; D: TRBD1; CDR3: CASSQSGTEAPYGYTF
V: TRBV19; D: .; CDR3: CASSNRDSTSPQTQYF
V: TRBV27; D: .; CDR3: CASSFLPAGELFF
V: TRBV6-5; D: TRBD1; CDR3: CASSYFGQGNYGYTF
V: TRBV7-6; D: .; CDR3: CASSFSLGTSTYNEQFF
V: TRBV10-3; D: TRBD2; CDR3: CAISDFRDYGGELFF
V: TRBV6-6; D: .; CDR3: CASSYLAGMDEKLFF
V: TRBV4-1; D: .; CDR3: CASSQESVGLGTEAFF
V: TRBV5-5; D: TRBD1; CDR3: CASSFTFGTVNTEAFF
V: TRBV7-8; D: .; CDR3: CASSLQGNTGELFF
V: TRBV27; D: TRBD2; CDR3: CASSLGGLAGEETQYF
V: TRBV25-1; D: .; CDR3: CASSKDGPSGEQFF
V: TRBV15; D: .; CDR3: CATRETVTVNSPLHF
V: TRBV13; D: .; CDR3: CASSLTGVDTQYF
V: TRBV5-1; D: TRBD2; CDR3: CASSSLAGGSSTDTQYF
V: TRBV28; D: .; CDR3: CASSLGGGYGYTF